This record covers a single TCR beta chain. This sample is part of a study of blood T cell repertoires in COVID-19. The protocol was immunoSEQ multiplex PCR, while the TCRdb copy is restricted to in-frame clones and leaves out a portion. Of 100,000 to 150,000 clones listed, approximately 91% are singletons. The CDR3 runs 12 residues. The J segment lost 7 bases and the V segment lost 7 bases, leaving 5 bases of the junction unmatched. CDR1 SQVTM and CDR2 ANQGSEA come from the germline V gene. The TCR originated in an elderly woman with acute or convalescent COVID-19. The rearrangement joins TRBV29-1 to TRBJ1-2; TRBD1 matches at 11 bases. Material for sequencing was peripheral blood. CDR3 coding DNA: TGCAGCGGCGGACAGGGGGCAGGTGGCTACACCTTC. Translation gives CSGGQGAGGYTF.